The 23 T cell receptor beta chains given below trace back to one sample, sequenced in a study of shared clonotypes between healthy human individuals. The method was immunoSEQ multiplex PCR; TCRdb's version includes in-frame clones alone and lacks a portion of them. This sample has hundreds of thousands of clones; about 74% occur once, and the top ten carry around 12%. The sequenced material came from PBMCs. Receptor source: a woman aged 40 to 49 in good health. Some clones in this sample may be carry-over from other donors' samples.

This clone was seen repeatedly, ten times or more. The chain has TRBV28 and TRBJ1-1; D is perhaps TRBD1 (5 bases). The CDR3 is made up of 15 amino acids. The germline CDR1 and CDR2 sequences are MDHEN and SYDVKM. Trimming removed 6 bases from V and 1 base from J, with 15 bases in between. The CDR3 DNA is TGTGCCAGCAGGCCGTACGGGGGAGGGAACACTGAAGCTTTCTTT. Translated, it gives CASRPYGGGNTEAFF.

The V and J genes are TRBV11-1 and TRBJ2-7; 8 positions agree with TRBD2. This CDR3 contains 17 residues. V shed 4 bases, J shed 7 bases, and the junction held 18 bases outside the gene matches. CDR1 is SGHAT, CDR2 FQDESV, per germline (reference sequence). CDR3 region: CASSSTSGGPATGEQYF. The CDR3 DNA sequence: TGTGCCAGCAGCTCAACTAGCGGAGGCCCAGCTACGGGGGAGCAGTACTTC.

As concerns this clone: Other DNA sequences of this sample code for an identical CDR3. V and J are TRBV10-3 and TRBJ1-5; 9 nucleotides match TRBD1. The trim removed 3 bases at V and 6 bases at J, leaving 3 bases unmatched. Germline V CDR1 and CDR2: ENHRY, SYGVKD. CDR3 length: 14 residues. CDR3 coding DNA: TGTGCCATCAGTGAACAGGGGGCGGGTCAGCCCCAGCATTTT. This translates into CAISEQGAGQPQHF.

This clone was counted many times. In DNA, the CDR3 is TGCAGCGTTGATCTAGGCCAAGAGACCCAGTACTTC. Translation gives CSVDLGQETQYF. J is TRBJ2-5 and V is TRBV29-1, with D uncertain. CDR3 length: 12 residues. V was pared by 3 bases and J by 1 base, with 6 bases between. Germline-derived CDR1 and CDR2 are SQVTM and ANQGSEA.

This clone came up once. A far larger clone is one nucleotide away, so this likely arose from a read error. V usage is TRBV21-1 and J usage is TRBJ1-1. TRBV21-1 is recorded as a pseudogene. The CDR3 has 13 amino acids. The CDR3 here is CVSSKVDNTEAFF. The CDR3 DNA is TGTGTCAGCAGCAAAGTTGACAACACTGAAGCTTTCTTT.

A single count supports this clone. The gene calls are TRBV5-4 and TRBJ2-7; possibly TRBD2 for D (6 bases). Germline CDR1 reads SGHNT; CDR2 reads YYREEE (reference sequence). Between the trimmed V and J ends, which lost 4 bases and 1 base, there was a span of 12 bases. CDR3 length: 14 residues. As DNA, the CDR3 is TGTGCCAGCAGCCCTCCTGGGGGGTCCTACGAGCAGTACTTC. Translated: CASSPPGGSYEQYF.

This sequence joins TRBV7-2 and TRBJ2-7, with 8 bases that match TRBD1. The germline gives CDR1 SGHTA, CDR2 FQGNSA. J gave up 4 bases and V 3 bases, and 8 bases lay outside the gene matches. This CDR3 has 15 amino acids. The CDR3 DNA reads TGTGCCAGCAGCTTCACCGGACAGGGTACATACGAGCAGTACTTC. This translates into CASSFTGQGTYEQYF.

This chain uses TRBV7-9 with TRBJ2-5, with TRBD2 matching 13 bases. Trimming took 3 bases from V and 6 from J; bases not matched to a gene: 4. The CDR3 is 15 residues long. Germline loops: CDR1 SEHNR, CDR2 FQNEAQ (reference sequence). CDR3 sequence reads: CASSFGTSGIKTQYF. In DNA, the CDR3 is TGTGCCAGCAGCTTCGGGACTAGCGGGATAAAGACCCAGTACTTC.

This chain uses TRBV4-2 with TRBJ2-7; tentatively, D is TRBD2 (6 bases). This CDR3 has 17 amino acids. The germline CDR1 and CDR2 sequences are LGHNA and YNFKEQ. V lost 2 bases to trimming and J lost 2 bases, with 19 bases between them. The CDR3 coding sequence is TGTGCCAGCAGCCAACTGGCGGGGTTCACTCTTCCCTACGAGCAGTACTTC. Its protein is CASSQLAGFTLPYEQYF.

This clone was counted once. One junction end does not reproduce the germline sequence, and a read error may be involved. The CDR3 protein is CASSGRGPPYGQYF. CDR3 bases: TGTGCCAGCAGTGGAAGGGGCCCTCCCTACGGGCAGTACTTC. The chain links TRBV2 to TRBJ2-7; possibly TRBD1 for D (5 bases). Germline V gene lookup returns CDR1 SNHLY and CDR2 FYNNEI. The CDR3 contains 14 residues.

Ten or more counts support this clone. V is TRBV28 and J is TRBJ1-2, with D perhaps matching TRBD1 (5 bases). Looked up from germline, CDR1 is MDHEN and CDR2 is SYDVKM. The CDR3 loop spans 14 amino acids. The V end was cut by 4 bases, the J end by 5 bases, with 14 bases between. The CDR3 DNA follows: TGTGCCAGCAGTTCGGATGGGGCAGGGTATGGCTACACCTTC. Protein sequence: CASSSDGAGYGYTF.

The V and J genes are TRBV19 and TRBJ2-3; 14 bases align to TRBD2. The J segment lost 6 bases and the V segment lost 4 bases, leaving 9 bases of the junction unmatched. The CDR3 runs 17 residues. Per germline, CDR1 LNHDA and CDR2 SQIVND (reference sequence). The CDR3 DNA reads as TGTGCCAGTAGTAACCAGGGACTAGCGGGAGTTCCCGATACGCAGTATTTT. It codes for CASSNQGLAGVPDTQYF.

The V call is TRBV5-1, the J call TRBJ2-1, with D possibly TRBD2 on 5 matching bases. From germline, CDR1 is SGHRS and CDR2 YFSETQ. CDR3 length equals 20 residues. The V gene lost 4 bases and the J gene lost 2 bases, with 28 bases spanning the gap. For the CDR3, the DNA is TGCGCCAGCAGCCCGAAGGGAGCTAGAGGAATACTGGGGACCTACAATGAGCAGTTCTTC. It yields the protein CASSPKGARGILGTYNEQFF.

The rearrangement joins TRBV5-1 to TRBJ2-7, with 7 bases fitting TRBD1. The trim removed 0 bases at V and 2 bases at J, leaving 8 bases unmatched. The CDR3 is 16 amino acids. Per germline, CDR1 SGHRS and CDR2 YFSETQ. This CDR3 is CASSLVFGTEPYEQYF. The DNA for the CDR3 is TGCGCCAGCAGCTTGGTGTTCGGGACAGAACCCTACGAGCAGTACTTC.

As for this clone: One base away lies a much larger clone, so this may be a sequencing read error. The CDR3 DNA reads as TGTGCCAGCCGCTTATTATCCGGGAAAAACACCGGGGAGCTGTTTTTT. Translating gives CASRLLSGKNTGELFF. The rearrangement uses TRBV11-2 and TRBJ2-2; D possibly corresponds to TRBD2 (5 bases). The CDR3 has 16 amino acids. Germline-derived CDR1 and CDR2 are SGHAT and FQNNGV.

This clone occurred a few times. The rearrangement links TRBV2 to TRBJ2-3; D uncertain. V lost 6 bases, J lost 1 base, and 8 bases lay in between. The germline V gene encodes CDR1 SNHLY and CDR2 FYNNEI. CDR3 length: 13 residues. The CDR3 here is CASSVSGTDTQYF. The CDR3 DNA follows: TGTGCCAGCAGCGTATCGGGCACAGATACGCAGTATTTT. The full variable domain, rest sourced from reference TRBV2 and TRBJ2-3, is EPEVTQTPSHQVTQMGQEVILRCVPISNHLYFYWYRQILGQKVEFLVSFYNNEISEKSEIFDDQFSVERPDGSNFTLKIRSTKLEDSAMYFCASSVSGTDTQYFGPGTRLTVL.

This rearrangement joins TRBV28 to TRBJ2-2; unclear D gene. Trimming shortened V by 6 bases and J by 1 base, and 6 bases separated the two germline ends. The CDR3 is made up of 13 amino acids. Germline CDR1 reads MDHEN; CDR2 reads SYDVKM. The CDR3 coding sequence is TGTGCCAGCAGAACACAGAACACCGGGGAGCTGTTTTTT. This codes for CASRTQNTGELFF.

The chain employs TRBV4-2 and TRBJ2-1; D ambiguous. The CDR3 sequence is 12 residues long. V dropped 1 base and J dropped 9 bases, with 7 bases sitting between them. From germline, CDR1 is LGHNA and CDR2 YNFKEQ. The CDR3, as DNA: TGTGCCAGCAGCCAAGGTTTTAGTGAGCAGTTCTTC. Its protein is CASSQGFSEQFF.

The J gene is TRBJ2-2, the V gene TRBV28; no definite D call. This CDR3 comprises 12 residues. Trimming took off 3 bases at V and 7 bases at J, with 6 bases between the two ends. Germline V lookup: CDR1 MDHEN, CDR2 SYDVKM. The CDR3 loop reads CASSFGVGELFF. The CDR3 DNA reads TGTGCCAGCAGTTTCGGTGTCGGGGAGCTGTTTTTT.

The rearrangement joins TRBV18 to TRBJ1-5; no reliable D call. Germline V gene sequence: CDR1 KGHSH, CDR2 LQKENI. This CDR3 has 15 amino acids. V lost 3 bases and J lost 6, with 15 bases in between. CDR3 loop: CASSPSPSGTQPQHF. The CDR3 DNA is TGTGCCAGCTCACCTTCTCCGAGCGGCACTCAGCCCCAGCATTTT. The entire variable domain, with the rest obtained from reference TRBV18 and TRBJ1-5, is as follows: NAGVMQNPRHLVRRRGQEARLRCSPMKGHSHVYWYRQLPEEGLKFMVYLQKENIIDESGMPKERFSAEFPKEGPSILRIQQVVRGDSAAYFCASSPSPSGTQPQHFGDGTRLSIL.

The J gene is TRBJ2-5, the V gene TRBV5-4; 12 bases are shared with TRBD1. The CDR3 extends over 15 amino acids. V shed 4 bases and J 2 bases; nucleotides not matched to a gene: 3. CDR1 is SGHNT, CDR2 YYREEE, per germline (reference sequence). CDR3 DNA: TGTGCCAGCAGCAAGGGACAGGGGGCTCAAGAGACCCAGTACTTC. Translation: CASSKGQGAQETQYF.

This chain links TRBV5-1 with TRBJ2-5, with 8 nucleotides matching TRBD2. The CDR3 has 14 amino acids. The junction had 5 bases not matched to a gene; V was cut back by 2 bases and J by 5 bases. Germline V gene lookup returns CDR1 SGHRS and CDR2 YFSETQ. CDR3 sequence: CASSFLASGETQYF. The DNA of the CDR3 is TGCGCCAGCAGCTTCCTGGCTAGCGGGGAGACCCAGTACTTC.

Worth noting for this clone: A single base is all that separates this from a far larger clone, so a read error is likely. V is TRBV30 and J is TRBJ1-1; D is perhaps TRBD1 (5 bases). Germline CDR1 GTSNPN, CDR2 SVGIG (reference sequence). The CDR3 is 13 residues long. CDR3 sequence: CTWISGEVTEAFF. CDR3 bases: TGTACCTGGATTTCGGGGGAGGTCACTGAAGCTTTCTTT. Combining the CDR3 with reference TRBV30 and TRBJ1-1 gives the whole variable domain SQTIHQWPATLVQPVGSPLSLECTVEGTSNPNLYWYRQAAGRGLQLLFYSVGIGQISSEVPQNLSASRPQDRQFILSSKKLLLSDSGFYLCTWISGEVTEAFFGQGTRLTVV.